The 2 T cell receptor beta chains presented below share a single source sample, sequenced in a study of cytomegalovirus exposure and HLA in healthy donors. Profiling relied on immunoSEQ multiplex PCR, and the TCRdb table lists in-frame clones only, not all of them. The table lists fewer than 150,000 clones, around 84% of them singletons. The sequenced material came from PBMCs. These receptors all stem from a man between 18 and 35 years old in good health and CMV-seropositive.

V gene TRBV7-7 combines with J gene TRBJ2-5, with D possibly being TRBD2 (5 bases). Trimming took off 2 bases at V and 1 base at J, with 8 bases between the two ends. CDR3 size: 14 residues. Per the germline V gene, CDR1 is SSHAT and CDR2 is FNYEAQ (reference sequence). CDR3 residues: CASSLKLGQETQYF. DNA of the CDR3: TGTGCCAGCAGCTTAAAACTAGGCCAAGAGACCCAGTACTTC.

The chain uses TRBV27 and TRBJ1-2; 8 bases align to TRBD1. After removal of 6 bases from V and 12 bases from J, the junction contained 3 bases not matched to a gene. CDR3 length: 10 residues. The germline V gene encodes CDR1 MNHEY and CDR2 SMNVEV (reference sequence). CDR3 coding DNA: TGTGCCAGCAGGGACAGGGATAACACCTTC. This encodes CASRDRDNTF.